The 25 T cell receptor beta chains listed next were all sequenced from one sample in a study of T cell responses to AZD1222 COVID-19 vaccine. Measured with immunoSEQ multiplex PCR; TCRdb has only the in-frame clones, and not every one. Among 90,000 to 130,000 clones listed, around 93% were seen once. Here the sequenced sample was peripheral blood, taken on day 0 of AZD1222 vaccination. The receptors were sampled from an adult in good health.

The chain is built from TRBV21-1 and TRBJ2-7; TRBD1 is taken as the D call from the table, unchecked against the DNA. TRBV21-1 is recorded as a pseudogene. This CDR3 comprises 15 residues. CDR3 region: CASSRSKQGTYEQYF. The CDR3 DNA follows: TGTGCCAGCAGCAGGAGTAAACAGGGTACCTACGAGCAGTACTTC.

The chain has TRBV28 and TRBJ1-5; TRBD1 aligns across 9 bases. Germline V CDR1 and CDR2: MDHEN, SYDVKM. Trimming at V came to 5 bases and at J to 1 base, leaving 9 bases not matched to a gene. CDR3 size: 17 residues. CDR3 region: CASSRSGTGSSNQPQHF. The CDR3, as DNA: TGTGCCAGCAGTAGATCCGGGACAGGGTCGAGCAATCAGCCCCAGCATTTT.

This chain uses TRBV7-2 with TRBJ1-5; 7 nucleotides line up with TRBD1. The germline V gene has CDR1 SGHTA and CDR2 FQGNSA. There are 15 residues in the CDR3. J gave up 2 bases and V 5 bases, and 6 bases lay outside the gene matches. CDR3 sequence: CASSAGGLGNQPQHF. DNA for the CDR3: TGTGCCAGCAGCGCAGGGGGACTCGGCAATCAGCCCCAGCATTTT.

The chain employs TRBV12-3 or TRBV12-4 and TRBJ2-5; D remains ambiguous. The V and J ends lost 5 bases and 5 bases respectively, with 12 bases between them. This CDR3 comprises 13 residues. This CDR3 reads CASSPLSRETQYF. As DNA, the CDR3 is TGTGCCAGCAGTCCCCTAAGCCGGGAGACCCAGTACTTC.

The rearrangement uses TRBV3-1 (or the pseudogene TRBV3-2) and TRBJ1-2; no definite D call. Trimming pared 4 bases from V and 4 bases from J, leaving 10 bases between. In germline, CDR1 is LGHDT, CDR2 YNNKEL (reference sequence). CDR3 size: 13 residues. In nucleotides, the CDR3 is TGTGCCAGCAGCCCTATTGAGGGCTATGGCTACACCTTC. Its protein product is CASSPIEGYGYTF.

V and J are TRBV3-1 (or the pseudogene TRBV3-2) and TRBJ2-3, with 10 bases identical to TRBD1. With 3 bases clipped from V and 3 bases from J, the junction kept 3 bases outside the gene matches. Looked up from germline, CDR1 is LGHDT and CDR2 is YNNKEL (reference sequence). There are 15 residues in the CDR3. CDR3 protein: CASSQRTGGTDTQYF. CDR3 nucleotides: TGTGCCAGCAGCCAGAGGACAGGGGGAACAGATACGCAGTATTTT.

This clone was seen only once. Likely a read error: the CDR3 ends without its conserved phenylalanine or tryptophan. No DNA is shown, since the ends of the CDR3 on it are uncertain; the CDR3 is the one TCRdb lists. This rearrangement joins TRBV7-2 to TRBJ1-1. The CDR3 extends over 9 residues, inclusive of both ends. Per the germline V gene, CDR1 is SGHTA and CDR2 is FQGNSA. CDR3 sequence reads: CASRDPGSL.

This chain joins TRBV18 and TRBJ1-3; D possibly corresponds to TRBD1 (5 bases). Germline CDR1 and CDR2: KGHSH and LQKENI. The CDR3 is 18 residues long. V lost 5 bases and J 4 bases, leaving 24 bases between the germline ends. The CDR3, as DNA: TGTGCCAGCTCATCTACACCCCCGGGGCCTCCAGGGGGAAACACCATATATTTT. Its translation is CASSSTPPGPPGGNTIYF. Supplemented by reference TRBV18 and TRBJ1-3, the full variable domain reads NAGVMQNPRHLVRRRGQEARLRCSPMKGHSHVYWYRQLPEEGLKFMVYLQKENIIDESGMPKERFSAEFPKEGPSILRIQQVVRGDSAAYFCASSSTPPGPPGGNTIYFGEGSWLTVV.

There are a few counts of this clone. The chain links TRBV14 to TRBJ2-7; D unresolved. The CDR3 runs 12 residues. Per the germline V gene, CDR1 is SGHDN and CDR2 is FVKESK. The V end lost 4 bases, the J end lost 1 base, and 5 bases lay between the germline ends. The CDR3 region has the DNA TGTGCCAGCAGCCTCGGGTCCTACGAGCAGTACTTC. Translating gives CASSLGSYEQYF. Filled out from reference TRBV14 and TRBJ2-7, the complete variable domain reads EAGVTQFPSHSVIEKGQTVTLRCDPISGHDNLYWYRRVMGKEIKFLLHFVKESKQDESGMPNNRFLAERTGGTYSTLKVQPAELEDSGVYFCASSLGSYEQYFGPGTRLTVT.

The gene calls are TRBV13 and TRBJ2-2, with a possible D match to TRBD1 (5 bases). Germline V CDR1 and CDR2: PRHDT, FYEKMQ (reference sequence). There are 15 residues in the CDR3. V was clipped by 3 bases and J by 5 bases, with 13 bases between them. In nucleotides, the CDR3 is TGTGCCAGCAGCTTTGGGGCCAGTGGGACCGGGGAGCTGTTTTTT. The encoded protein is CASSFGASGTGELFF. The full variable domain, with the rest looked up from reference TRBV13 and TRBJ2-2, is AAGVIQSPRHLIKEKRETATLKCYPIPRHDTVYWYQQGPGQDPQFLISFYEKMQSDKGSIPDRFSAQQFSDYHSELNMSSLELGDSALYFCASSFGASGTGELFFGEGSRLTVL.

The genes are TRBV11-3 and TRBJ1-1; D is perhaps TRBD1 (5 bases). This CDR3 has 13 residues. In germline, CDR1 is SGHNT, CDR2 YENEEA. V was pared by 5 bases and J by 2 bases, with 9 bases between. The CDR3 region is CASSATGNTEAFF. The CDR3 nucleotides read TGTGCCAGCAGCGCTACAGGAAACACTGAAGCTTTCTTT. Based on the CDR3 plus reference TRBV11-3 and TRBJ1-1, the full variable domain is EAGVVQSPRYKIIEKKQPVAFWCNPISGHNTLYWYLQNLGQGPELLIRYENEEAVDDSQLPKDRFSAERLKGVDSTLKIQPAELGDSAVYLCASSATGNTEAFFGQGTRLTVV.

The genes are TRBV5-4 and TRBJ2-7; TRBD1 agrees at 8 bases. Unmatched junction bases numbered 7, after V lost 3 bases and J lost 2 bases. There are 15 residues in the CDR3. Germline assignment: CDR1 SGHNT and CDR2 YYREEE (reference sequence). The CDR3 protein is CASSSPGTGAYEQYF. The CDR3 DNA is TGTGCCAGCAGCTCCCCCGGGACAGGAGCCTACGAGCAGTACTTC. The full variable domain, in which reference TRBV5-4 and TRBJ2-7 provide the parts outside the CDR3, is ETGVTQSPTHLIKTRGQQVTLRCSSQSGHNTVSWYQQALGQGPQFIFQYYREEENGRGNFPPRFSGLQFPNYSSELNVNALELDDSALYLCASSSPGTGAYEQYFGPGTRLTVT.

The CDR3 region has the DNA TGTGCCAGCAGTTTAATTGAATTACCCTACGAGCAGTACTTC. It codes for CASSLIELPYEQYF. The chain couples TRBV28 to TRBJ2-7, with D unresolved. The CDR3 is 14 amino acids. Trimming shortened V by 2 bases and J by 2 bases, and 10 bases separated the two germline ends. Germline values: CDR1 MDHEN, CDR2 SYDVKM.

The chain has TRBV5-1 and TRBJ1-2, with D unresolved. V was trimmed by 0 bases and J by 4 bases, leaving 10 bases between them. The CDR3 runs 14 residues. Germline CDR1 and CDR2: SGHRS and YFSETQ. In DNA form, the CDR3 reads TGCGCCAGCAGCTTGGGACACGGCTCCTATGGCTACACCTTC. Encoded protein: CASSLGHGSYGYTF.

The chain combines TRBV7-2 with TRBJ2-1, with D perhaps given as TRBD1 or TRBD2 (5 bases each). V was clipped by 1 base and J by 7 bases, with 8 bases between them. CDR1 is SGHTA and CDR2 is FQGNSA in the germline V gene. The CDR3 length is 13 residues. CDR3 amino acids: CASSLEWGNEQFF. Here the CDR3 DNA reads TGTGCCAGCAGCTTAGAGTGGGGGAATGAGCAGTTCTTC.

This sequence joins TRBV7-9 and TRBJ1-6; TRBD1 matches 11 bases. V gave up 4 bases and J gave up 9 bases; unmatched junction bases: 11. This CDR3 spans 17 amino acids. Germline V gene data show CDR1 as SEHNR and CDR2 as FQNEAQ (reference sequence). CDR3 nucleotides: TGTGCCAGCAGCTCCGCCTCCGGGACAGGGGGATCTTCACCCCTCCACTTT. Encoded protein: CASSSASGTGGSSPLHF.

The genes are TRBV13 and TRBJ1-1; D not resolved. CDR1 and CDR2 from the germline V gene are PRHDT and FYEKMQ (reference sequence). The V and J ends lost 5 bases and 4 bases respectively, with 17 bases between them. This CDR3 contains 15 residues. The CDR3 DNA is TGTGCCAGCAGCCCGGACCGGTCCGAGGGCACTGAAGCTTTCTTT. Translating gives CASSPDRSEGTEAFF. The full variable domain, its missing parts supplied by reference TRBV13 and TRBJ1-1, is AAGVIQSPRHLIKEKRETATLKCYPIPRHDTVYWYQQGPGQDPQFLISFYEKMQSDKGSIPDRFSAQQFSDYHSELNMSSLELGDSALYFCASSPDRSEGTEAFFGQGTRLTVV.

The CDR3 region is CASSEGRGIRTGELFF. The CDR3 region has the DNA TGTGCCAGCAGTGAAGGCAGGGGGATTCGCACCGGGGAGCTGTTTTTT. The rearrangement uses TRBV2 and TRBJ2-2; 7 bases agree with TRBD1. The CDR3 sequence is 16 residues long. CDR1 SNHLY and CDR2 FYNNEI come from the germline V gene. Losses at the gene ends were 1 base for V and 4 bases for J; bases not matched to a gene: 6.

The count of this clone is one. The V call is TRBV15, the J call TRBJ1-2; TRBD1 might be the D (6 bases). Germline values: CDR1 LNHNV, CDR2 YYDKDF (reference sequence). V was trimmed by 8 bases and J by 4 bases, leaving 14 bases between them. The length of the CDR3 is 13 residues. The CDR3 sequence: CATGGRGPYGYTF. In DNA, the CDR3 is TGTGCCACCGGGGGCAGGGGACCCTATGGCTACACCTTC.

V and J are TRBV13 and TRBJ1-4; D may be TRBD1 (5 bases). The CDR3 runs 12 residues. V lost 5 bases and J lost 7, with 8 bases in between. Germline lookup yields CDR1 PRHDT and CDR2 FYEKMQ (reference sequence). CDR3 in amino acids: CASSRGVEKLFF. The CDR3 DNA reads as TGTGCCAGCAGCCGAGGGGTTGAAAAACTGTTTTTT. Looking up the rest from reference TRBV13 and TRBJ1-4 gives the full variable domain: AAGVIQSPRHLIKEKRETATLKCYPIPRHDTVYWYQQGPGQDPQFLISFYEKMQSDKGSIPDRFSAQQFSDYHSELNMSSLELGDSALYFCASSRGVEKLFFGSGTQLSVL.

The count of this clone is one. V is TRBV9 and J is TRBJ2-2; D is unclear. The CDR3 spans 11 residues. Germline V gene lookup returns CDR1 SGDLS and CDR2 YYNGEE. V lost 2 bases, J lost 6 bases, and 2 bases lay in between. CDR3 coding DNA: TGTGCCAGCAGCGTGCCCGGGGAGCTGTTTTTT. It yields the protein CASSVPGELFF. Drawing the rest from reference TRBV9 and TRBJ2-2, the complete variable domain is DSGVTQTPKHLITATGQRVTLRCSPRSGDLSVYWYQQSLDQGLQFLIQYYNGEERAKGNILERFSAQQFPDLHSELNLSSLELGDSALYFCASSVPGELFFGEGSRLTVL.

The chain employs TRBV5-5 and TRBJ1-3; maybe TRBD1 (6 bases). The CDR3 runs 15 residues. Germline assignment: CDR1 SGHKS and CDR2 YYEKEE (reference sequence). V dropped 0 bases and J dropped 4 bases, with 11 bases sitting between them. The chain's CDR3 is CASSLEQGTGNTIYF. CDR3 DNA sequence: TGTGCCAGCAGCTTGGAACAGGGTACAGGAAACACCATATATTTT.

The chain is built from TRBV6-5 and TRBJ1-5; D remains unclear. The germline V gene has CDR1 MNHEY and CDR2 SVGAGI. The CDR3 has 13 residues. CDR3 in amino acids: CGIHSGGIQPQHF. The CDR3 DNA reads as TGTGGGATTCACAGTGGTGGGATTCAGCCCCAGCATTTT.

This rearrangement joins TRBV10-3 to TRBJ1-4; D may be TRBD1 (5 bases). Germline V CDR1 and CDR2: ENHRY, SYGVKD. This CDR3 comprises 17 residues. Trimming shortened V by 0 bases and J by 4 bases, and 15 bases separated the two germline ends. The CDR3 reads CAISESKAAQGNEKLFF. CDR3 nucleotide sequence: TGTGCCATCAGTGAGTCGAAGGCGGCGCAGGGTAATGAAAAACTGTTTTTT.

V gene TRBV28 combines with J gene TRBJ1-3, with 10 bases identical to TRBD1. This CDR3 is built from 15 residues. Trimming took 8 bases from V and 4 from J; bases not matched to a gene: 8. CDR1 and CDR2 (germline): MDHEN, SYDVKM. This CDR3 is CASHTGQGRGNTIYF. The DNA for the CDR3 is TGTGCCAGCCACACGGGACAGGGGCGCGGAAACACCATATATTTT. Drawing the rest from reference TRBV28 and TRBJ1-3, the complete variable domain is DVKVTQSSRYLVKRTGEKVFLECVQDMDHENMFWYRQDPGLGLRLIYFSYDVKMKEKGDIPEGYSVSREKKERFSLILESASTNQTSMYLCASHTGQGRGNTIYFGEGSWLTVV.